The clone carrying this T cell receptor (beta chain) was observed at least ten times. Its antigen remains unknown. The CDR3 is 14 residues long. V shed 3 bases and J shed 5 bases, with 13 bases lying between them. Amplified TCR beta CDR3 regions were obtained using RNA transcripts as template. Second-round multiplex PCR came after a first-round RT-PCR that employed HTBI primers. TCRdb fed the multiplex PCR reads into MiXCR, producing one record per CDR3 protein. The sample lists roughly 230,000 distinct CDR3 sequences, approximately 21% occurring once. Moderately to severely active ophthalmopathy under 3 months, CAS at least 3, NOSPECS at least 4. Uncontrolled infections, pregnancy, lactation or other autoimmune diseases led to patient exclusion. The data derive from a study of Graves' ophthalmopathy and Graves' hyperthyroidism. Findings and caveats of the study: Sensitivity of roughly 88% and specificity of around 80% were achieved when a 13-signature model separated ophthalmopathy from stable hyperthyroidism. Clonotypes were expanded in thyroid at above 0.001 frequency, and most also appeared in blood.

The rearrangement links TRBV12-3 or TRBV12-4 to TRBJ1-1, with D possibly TRBD1 on 5 matching bases. This clonotype was obtained from a woman in her forties or fifties with Graves' ophthalmopathy. The source material was peripheral blood. The CDR3 loop is CASSFRQGGTEAFF. CDR3 coding DNA: TGTGCCAGCAGTTTTAGGCAGGGAGGTACTGAAGCTTTCTTT.